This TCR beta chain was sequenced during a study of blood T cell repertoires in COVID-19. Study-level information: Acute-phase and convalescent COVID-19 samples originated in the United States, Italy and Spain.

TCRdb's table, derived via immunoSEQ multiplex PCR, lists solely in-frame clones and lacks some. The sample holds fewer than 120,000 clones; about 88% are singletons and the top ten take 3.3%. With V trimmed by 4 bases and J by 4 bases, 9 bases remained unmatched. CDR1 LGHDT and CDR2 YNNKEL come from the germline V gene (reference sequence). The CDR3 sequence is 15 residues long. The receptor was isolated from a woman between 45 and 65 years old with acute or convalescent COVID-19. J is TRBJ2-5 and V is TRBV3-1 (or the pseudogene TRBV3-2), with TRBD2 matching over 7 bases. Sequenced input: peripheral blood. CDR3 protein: CASSLLAHWGETQYF. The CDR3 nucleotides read TGTGCCAGCAGCCTACTAGCGCACTGGGGAGAGACCCAGTACTTC.